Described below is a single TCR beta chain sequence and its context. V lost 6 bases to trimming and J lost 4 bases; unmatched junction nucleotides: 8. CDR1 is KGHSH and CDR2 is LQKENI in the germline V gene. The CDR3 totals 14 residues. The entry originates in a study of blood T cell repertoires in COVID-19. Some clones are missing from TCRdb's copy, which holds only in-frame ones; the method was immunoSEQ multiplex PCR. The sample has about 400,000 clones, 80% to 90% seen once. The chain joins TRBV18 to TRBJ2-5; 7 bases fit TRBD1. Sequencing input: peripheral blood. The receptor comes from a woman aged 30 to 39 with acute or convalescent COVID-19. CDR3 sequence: CASSVQDRAETQYF. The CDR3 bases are TGTGCCAGCTCTGTCCAAGACAGGGCAGAGACCCAGTACTTC.